This T cell receptor (beta chain) was identified in a study of blood T cell repertoires in COVID-19. The overall study: T cells, B-cell-depleted T cells, or PBMCs supplied cDNA or gDNA.

The CDR3 totals 13 residues. From germline, CDR1 is MDHEN and CDR2 SYDVKM. Trimming left V 6 bases short and J 6 bases short, with 14 bases between. Followed longitudinally, the Seattle patients had been enrolled during active infection. Original handling: Estimated nucleated cell counts came from reference gene primer amplification. Repertoires were generated with immunoSEQ multiplex PCR, while TCRdb's copy carries only in-frame clones and drops some. V, J and clone size reflect that table, while D and trimming were determined from the DNA. Of under 45,000 clones in the sample, about 85% were seen once.

The TCR comes from a man aged 65-85 years with COVID-19, enrolled during active disease. This chain links TRBV28 with TRBJ1-2; D is unclear. Input material: peripheral blood. The CDR3 sequence: CASSPGSYDGYTF. In DNA form, the CDR3 reads TGTGCCAGCAGCCCTGGGAGTTATGATGGCTACACCTTC.